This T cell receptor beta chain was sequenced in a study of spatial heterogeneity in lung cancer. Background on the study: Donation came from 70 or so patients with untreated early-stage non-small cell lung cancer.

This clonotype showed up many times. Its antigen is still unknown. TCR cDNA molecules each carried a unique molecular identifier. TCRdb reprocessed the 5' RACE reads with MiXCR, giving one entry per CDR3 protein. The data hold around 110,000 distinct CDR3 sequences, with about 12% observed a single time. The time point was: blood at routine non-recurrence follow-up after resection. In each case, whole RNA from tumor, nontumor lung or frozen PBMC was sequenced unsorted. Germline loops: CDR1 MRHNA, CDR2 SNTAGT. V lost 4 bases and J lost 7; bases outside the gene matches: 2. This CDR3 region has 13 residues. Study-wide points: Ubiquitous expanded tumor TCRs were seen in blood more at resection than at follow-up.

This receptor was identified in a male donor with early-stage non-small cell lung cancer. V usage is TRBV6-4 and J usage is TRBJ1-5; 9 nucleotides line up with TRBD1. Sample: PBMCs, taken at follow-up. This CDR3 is CASSVTGGQPQHF. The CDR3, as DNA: TGTGCCAGCAGTGTGACAGGGGGACAGCCCCAGCATTTT.